These T cell receptor beta chains were read from a single sample in a study of CD8 T cells in Susac syndrome. TCRdb called the immunoSEQ multiplex PCR reads again in MiXCR, with one record for every CDR3 protein. Among about 140,000 distinct CDR3 sequences, approximately 94% were seen once, and the ten largest hold 0.065% to 0.095%. Sequences were obtained from CD4+ T cells from PBMCs. The receptor source for this set is a human donor with Susac syndrome. Each CDR3 is given with its conserved first and last residue. A D gene is named only where the DNA matches it firmly. Part of the rows lack a size; the others show once, few, many or a class for expanded clones.

.	TRBV20-1	.	TRBJ2-7	TGCAGTGCTCTCGGTCCGTCCTACGAGCAGTACTTC	CSALGPSYEQYF
.	TRBV7-9	.	TRBJ1-5	TGTGCCAGCAGCCAAGGTCGGGGGATGGATCAGCCCCAGCATTTT	CASSQGRGMDQPQHF
.	TRBV25-1	.	TRBJ1-2	TGTGCCAGCAGTGAACCTATATTTGACTATGGCTACACCTTC	CASSEPIFDYGYTF
TRBD2	TRBV12-3/TRBV12-4	.	TRBJ2-7	TGTGCCAGCAGTGGTAGAGACACCGGGACTAGCGGCTACGAGCAGTACTTC	CASSGRDTGTSGYEQYF
TRBD2	TRBV7-6	.	TRBJ2-1	TGTGCCAGCAGCTCATCGCCGGGACTACGACTTGGATTGGATGAGCAGTTCTTC	CASSSSPGLRLGLDEQFF
TRBD2	TRBV5-1	.	TRBJ2-1	TGCGCCAGCAGCCAACTAGCGGGAGGGAACAATGAGCAGTTCTTC	CASSQLAGGNNEQFF
TRBD1	TRBV20-1	.	TRBJ1-2	TGCAGTGCTACCATGGGGACAGCCTATGGCTACACCTTC	CSATMGTAYGYTF
TRBD1	TRBV5-1	.	TRBJ1-1	TGCGCCAGCAGAGCTCCAGGGGGGAACACTGAAGCTTTCTTT	CASRAPGGNTEAFF
.	TRBV29-1	few	TRBJ1-5	TGCAGCGTTTTACAGGGCGGCAATCAGCCCCAGCATTTT	CSVLQGGNQPQHF
.	TRBV24-1	.	TRBJ2-3	TGTGCCACCAGTCGATCAGATACGCAGTATTTT	CATSRSDTQYF
TRBD1	TRBV18	few	TRBJ2-7	TGTGCCAGCTCCCTCCGGGACAGCTCCTACGAGCAGTACTTC	CASSLRDSSYEQYF
.	TRBV20-1	.	TRBJ2-7	TGCAGTGCTAGATCCAGGACCTACGAGCAGTACTTC	CSARSRTYEQYF
.	TRBV5-1	.	TRBJ2-1	TGCGCCAGCAGCCCTGGGAACAGGCGCAATGAGCAGTTCTTC	CASSPGNRRNEQFF
.	TRBV3-1	.	TRBJ2-2	TGTGCCAGCAGCCAAGCGGGGTCCACCGGGGAGCTGTTTTTT	CASSQAGSTGELFF
TRBD2	TRBV18	.	TRBJ2-5	TGTGCCAGCTCACCACCTAAACGACTAGCGGGAGTGGAGGCAGAGACCCAGTACTTC	CASSPPKRLAGVEAETQYF
.	TRBV20-1	.	TRBJ2-2	TGCAGTGCTAGAGTGGACACCGGGGAGCTGTTTTTT	CSARVDTGELFF
TRBD1	TRBV20-1	.	TRBJ2-7	TGCAGTAAACTTAGGACAGGGGACGACGTCCGGTACTTC	CSKLRTGDDVRYF
.	TRBV9	.	TRBJ1-1	TGTGCCAGCGCCAGGGTCTTAAGTACTGAAGCTTTCTTT	CASARVLSTEAFF
TRBD2	TRBV27	.	TRBJ2-4	TGTGCCAGCAGTAAACAAGGACCCCGCTCGGGGGGGATTCAGTACTTC	CASSKQGPRSGGIQYF
.	TRBV18	once	TRBJ1-5	TGTGCCAGCTCACCAGCAGGGAATCAGCCCCAGCATTTT	CASSPAGNQPQHF
.	TRBV7-2	.	TRBJ2-5	TGTGCCAGCAGCTTAGCGGGGGGGCGCCGAGAGACCCAGTACTTC	CASSLAGGRRETQYF
.	TRBV10-3	once	TRBJ2-3	TGTGCCATCAGTGGCTTCGACACAGATACGCAGTATTTT	CAISGFDTDTQYF
.	TRBV11-2	.	TRBJ1-1	TGTGCCAGCAGCGTTCAGGGCTACACTGAAGCTTTCTTT	CASSVQGYTEAFF
.	TRBV4-1	once	TRBJ1-1	TGCGCCAGCAGCCTACTGACAGGTGAAGCTTTCTTT	CASSLLTGEAFF
TRBD1	TRBV20-1	.	TRBJ1-2	TGCAGTGCTAGACCCCAGGGGGCTGGTGGCTACACCTTC	CSARPQGAGGYTF
TRBD2	TRBV12-3/TRBV12-4	.	TRBJ2-1	TGTGCCAGCAGTCCTAGCGGGGGCGGTGAGCAGTTCTTC	CASSPSGGGEQFF
.	TRBV3-1	.	TRBJ1-3	TGTGCCAGCAGCCAAGTGCGCAGCTCTGGAAACACCATATATTTT	CASSQVRSSGNTIYF
.	TRBV28	.	TRBJ1-5	TGTGCCAGCAGCCTCGGGGAACCCCAGCATTTT	CASSLGEPQHF
TRBD1	TRBV5-6	.	TRBJ2-7	TGTGCCAGCAGCTCCAGAGGACAGGTCGGCTACGAGCAGTACTTC	CASSSRGQVGYEQYF
.	TRBV20-1	.	TRBJ2-3	TGCAGTGCTAGAGTGGGTACAGATACGCAGTATTTT	CSARVGTDTQYF
.	TRBV19	.	TRBJ1-6	TGTGCCAGTTCGAGCACTACGTATAATTCACCCCTCCACTTT	CASSSTTYNSPLHF
TRBD1	TRBV5-1	.	TRBJ2-2	TGCGCCAGCAGCATACAGGGGAACGGGGAGCTGTTTTTT	CASSIQGNGELFF
.	TRBV24-1	.	TRBJ2-3	TGTGCCACCAGTGATTCGGCTGGACGGGGGAATCTCGTGGATACGCAGTATTTT	CATSDSAGRGNLVDTQYF
.	TRBV21-1	.	TRBJ2-5	TGTGCCAGCAGCAAAGACCGTCTAGCTCAAAAGGGGGAGACCCAGTACTTC	CASSKDRLAQKGETQYF
.	TRBV29-1	.	TRBJ2-1	TGCAGCGTTGAGCAGGGAATAAGTGAGCAGTTCTTC	CSVEQGISEQFF
.	TRBV29-1	.	TRBJ1-1	TGCAGCGCCCAAACGGGGGGCAAGACTGAAGCTTTCTTT	CSAQTGGKTEAFF
.	TRBV7-6	.	TRBJ2-7	TGTGCCAGCAGCGAAACAGGGAACACCTACGAGCAGTACTTC	CASSETGNTYEQYF
.	TRBV29-1	.	TRBJ2-3	TGCAGCGTTGTATGGGACTCGACCGTGGATACGCAGTATTTT	CSVVWDSTVDTQYF
TRBD2	TRBV6-1	.	TRBJ2-5	TGTGCCAGCAGTACTAGCGTTGAGACCCAGTACTTC	CASSTSVETQYF
TRBD2	TRBV15	.	TRBJ2-1	TGTGCCACCAGCCCCGGGGGGGAGATCCACCATGAGCAGTTCTTC	CATSPGGEIHHEQFF
.	TRBV3-1	.	TRBJ2-1	TGTGCCAGCAGCCAAGAAGGGACTCCCAAGCAGTTCTTC	CASSQEGTPKQFF
.	TRBV7-3	.	TRBJ2-2	TGTGCCAGCAGCTTGGGTAGCCCCAACACCGGGGAGCTGTTTTTT	CASSLGSPNTGELFF
.	TRBV25-1	.	TRBJ1-2	TGTGCCAGCAGGGGGGCCGAGTTTTATGGCTACACCTTC	CASRGAEFYGYTF
TRBD1	TRBV28	.	TRBJ2-3	TGTGCCAGCACGGGCCCCGGGACAGGGTCAGATACGCAGTATTTT	CASTGPGTGSDTQYF
.	TRBV12-3/TRBV12-4	.	TRBJ2-1	TGTGCCAGCAGCCCACCAGTTCGCAATGAGCAGTTCTTC	CASSPPVRNEQFF
.	TRBV7-3	.	TRBJ2-5	TGTGCCAGCCGGAGGGGGCTTGGGGAGACCCAGTACTTC	CASRRGLGETQYF
TRBD1	TRBV10-3	.	TRBJ1-1	TGTGCCATCAGTAGACAGGGCGACACTGAAGCTTTCTTT	CAISRQGDTEAFF
.	TRBV9	.	TRBJ1-3	TGTGCCAGCAGCCCCTTAGCAAACACCATATATTTT	CASSPLANTIYF
TRBD1	TRBV7-2	.	TRBJ2-5	TGTGCCAGCAGCCCTCCGCAGGGGGCGCGAGAGACCCAGTACTTC	CASSPPQGARETQYF
TRBD1	TRBV29-1	.	TRBJ2-5	TGCAGCGTTGAAAGGGGGCGAGGAGAGACCCAGTACTTC	CSVERGRGETQYF
.	TRBV20-1	.	TRBJ2-1	TGCAGTGCTAGTCCTTTCCGGTCCTACAATGAGCAGTTCTTC	CSASPFRSYNEQFF
.	TRBV4-2	.	TRBJ2-3	TGTGCCAGCAGCCAAGAACGGTCACAGTACACAGATACGCAGTATTTT	CASSQERSQYTDTQYF
.	TRBV27	.	TRBJ2-7	TGTGCCAGCAGTTTTGGCGGTGCTCCCTACGAGCAGTACTTC	CASSFGGAPYEQYF
.	TRBV2	.	TRBJ2-7	TGTGCTACCAGGTCACGGCCCTACGAGCAGTACTTC	CATRSRPYEQYF
.	TRBV3-1	.	TRBJ1-1	TGTGCCAGCAGCCCGTCTTATTTTCAGGGGCCTGAAGCTTTCTTT	CASSPSYFQGPEAFF
TRBD1	TRBV20-1	.	TRBJ2-3	TGCAGTGCCCTGCCGGGACAGGGTAACCCAGATACGCAGTATTTT	CSALPGQGNPDTQYF
.	TRBV21-1	.	TRBJ2-7	TGTGCCAGCACTCCTAGCGGGACCTACGAGCAGTACTTC	CASTPSGTYEQYF